The source of this TCR beta chain is a study of CD8 T cells in ankylosing spondylitis. Study results and limitations: Fewer than ten highly homologous variants made up a TCR beta motif, and this motif appeared characteristic of ankylosing spondylitis blood. CD8+ cells made up the disease-linked clones, which were relatively rare in peripheral blood.

Library preparation for TCR beta used quantitative 5'-RACE with molecular barcodes. One entry per CDR3 protein results from TCRdb running MiXCR on the 5' RACE reads. The top ten clones hold roughly 3.5% of a sample with approximately 520,000 distinct CDR3 sequences, under 5.5% of them seen once. This clonotype has a count of ten or more. The target antigen is unknown. This sequence was found in a male donor with ankylosing spondylitis. What was sequenced was blood, either unsorted or a sorted T cell fraction (not recorded which).

CDR3 region: CASSHPHGESTGELFF. The CDR3 bases are TGCGCCAGCAGCCACCCGCACGGGGAATCCACCGGGGAGCTGTTTTTT. This sequence joins TRBV4-3 and TRBJ2-2; D is perhaps TRBD2 (5 bases). Germline V lookup: CDR1 LGHNA, CDR2 YSLEER. The V and J ends lost 3 bases and 4 bases respectively, with 15 bases between them. The CDR3 runs 16 residues.